This TCR beta chain was captured in a study of blood T cell repertoires in COVID-19. Study-wide background: COVID-19 samples collected from the United States, Italy and Spain covered acute and convalescent phases. T cells, B-cell-depleted T cells, or PBMCs supplied cDNA or gDNA.

As processed by the authors: Amplification of reference gene primers was used by the study to estimate nucleated cell counts. Sequencing was performed with immunoSEQ multiplex PCR; in TCRdb, only in-frame clones are kept and a portion is missing. For V, J and clone size, that table is used; D and trimming come from the DNA. The sample gives 160,000 or so clones, 80% of which show up once; around 7% is in the top ten. The sequencing input was peripheral blood. This receptor was taken from a man aged 70 or older with active or convalescent COVID-19.

Here the CDR3 DNA reads TGTGCCAGCAGTTACCATCCTACCAGGGGAGCTTTCTTT. Amino acids: CASSYHPTRGAFF. This chain joins TRBV6-2 or TRBV6-3 and TRBJ1-1; D possibly corresponds to TRBD1 (6 bases). This CDR3 contains 13 residues. Looked up from germline, CDR1 is MNHEY and CDR2 is SVGEGT. V was clipped by 2 bases and J by 10 bases, with 14 bases between them.